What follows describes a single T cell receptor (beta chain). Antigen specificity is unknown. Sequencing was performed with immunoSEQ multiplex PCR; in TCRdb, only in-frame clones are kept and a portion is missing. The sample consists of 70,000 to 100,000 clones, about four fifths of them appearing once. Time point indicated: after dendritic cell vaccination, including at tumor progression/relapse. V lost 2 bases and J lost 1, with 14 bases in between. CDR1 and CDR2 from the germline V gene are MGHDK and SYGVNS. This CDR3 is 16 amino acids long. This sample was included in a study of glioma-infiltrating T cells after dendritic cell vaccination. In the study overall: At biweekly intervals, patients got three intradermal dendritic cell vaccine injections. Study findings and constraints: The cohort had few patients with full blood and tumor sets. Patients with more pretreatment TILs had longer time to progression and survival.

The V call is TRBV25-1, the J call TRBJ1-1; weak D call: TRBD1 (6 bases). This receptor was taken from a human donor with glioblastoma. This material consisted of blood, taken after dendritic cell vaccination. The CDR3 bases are TGTGCCAGCAGTGAACCCTCAGGGACAACGAACACTGAAGCTTTCTTT. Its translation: CASSEPSGTTNTEAFF.